This T cell receptor (beta chain) appears in the sequencing data of a study of early T cells in non-severe SARS-CoV-2 infection (dated by TCRdb to the early 2020s). Regarding the study in general: Because TCR sequencing was done on bulk RNA from unsorted whole blood, the alpha and beta chains could not be paired.

A case-control design nested within a healthcare worker cohort in London, UK, was used, with weekly nasopharyngeal swab PCR tests and blood sampling performed. Healthcare workers were recruited during the week of the UK lockdown, between 23 and 31 March 2020, and followed weekly for up to roughly 15 weeks. The CDR3 goes from the cysteine to the phenylalanine over 15 residues. CDR3 DNA is the only sequence kept; it has 45 bases, read in frame from the first base. From a lookup of the germline V gene (reference sequence), CDR1 and CDR2 are SEHNR and FQNEAQ. Trimming removed 5 bases from V and 4 bases from J, leaving 16 bases between the germline ends. What the study reported, not specific to this receptor: VDJdb matching was skewed toward anti-spike CD8 responses and likely underestimated virus-specific expansions, missing private and CD4 specificities.

Libraries were made using 5' RACE. The reads were generated on a NextSeq 500. To correct for sequencing error and PCR bias, the TCR library protocol tagged individual cDNA molecules with unique molecular identifiers. TCR alpha and beta chains were both sequenced, and the abundances of alpha and beta sequences in each sample were closely correlated with each other. On the study's bioinformatics: Decombinator V4 was used to annotate the V gene, J gene and CDR3 of the TCR sequences. TCRs were defined as expanded if a significant change between any two time points was detected under a Poisson model with p below 0.0001. TCR abundances were normalised to the total number of TCRs sequenced per sample and expressed as counts per million. MAIT TCRs were defined by TRAV1-2 paired with TRAJ12, TRAJ20 or TRAJ33, and iNKT TCRs by TRAV10 paired with TRAJ18. VDJdb, accessed 1 November 2021, was searched for CMV, EBV and SARS-CoV-2 annotated TCRs, excluding TCRs annotated for multiple antigens. TCRdb reworked the public reads: Q25 trimming with fastp, MiXCR clone assembly, productive beta chains retained. Each entry merges the rows of one CDR3 protein and shows their most common DNA and genes. For this entry, the V and J calls and clone size follow TCRdb and not the study's own pipeline. The sample yields some 32,000 distinct CDR3 sequences; around 6% were counted once. Approximately 6.6% of the sample rests with the top ten.

About this clonotype itself: Its antigen remains undetermined. Base qualities are not provided; no much larger clone lies one nucleotide away.

The source of this sequence is an adult who was a healthcare worker with PCR-confirmed SARS-CoV-2 infection or an uninfected control (not recorded which). The chain is assembled from TRBV7-9 and TRBJ2-3; the D gene cannot be named for sure. Sequenced sample: whole blood. The encoded CDR3 is CASSPWSPRPDTQYF. The nucleotides read TGTGCCAGCAGCCCCTGGTCCCCGCGGCCAGATACGCAGTATTTT.